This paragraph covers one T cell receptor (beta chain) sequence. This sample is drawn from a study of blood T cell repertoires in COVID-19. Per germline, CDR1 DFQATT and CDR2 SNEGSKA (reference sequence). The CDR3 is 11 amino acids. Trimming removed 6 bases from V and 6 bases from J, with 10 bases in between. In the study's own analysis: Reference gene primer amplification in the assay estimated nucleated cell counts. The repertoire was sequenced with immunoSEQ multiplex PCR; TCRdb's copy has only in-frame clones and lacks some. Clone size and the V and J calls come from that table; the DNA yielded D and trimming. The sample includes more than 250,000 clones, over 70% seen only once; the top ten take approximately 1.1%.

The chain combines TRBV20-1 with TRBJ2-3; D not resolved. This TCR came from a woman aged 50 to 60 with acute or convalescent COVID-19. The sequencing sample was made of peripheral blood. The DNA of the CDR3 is TGCAGTGCCGACCTAGAGGATACGCAGTATTTT. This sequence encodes CSADLEDTQYF.